These 26 T cell receptor beta chains share one sample of origin, sequenced in a study of T cell responses to AZD1222 COVID-19 vaccine. Here immunoSEQ multiplex PCR was the method, and the copy in TCRdb shows in-frame clones only, minus some. This repertoire shows about 180,000 clones, around 90% found once; its top ten account for 0.45% to 0.55%. Sequencing was performed on peripheral blood, taken on day 0 of AZD1222 vaccination. These receptors were taken from an adult in good health.

This chain joins TRBV19 and TRBJ1-4; tentative D call: TRBD1 (5 bases). There are 14 residues in the CDR3. With 1 base removed from V and 8 bases from J, the gap between germline ends came to 11 bases. Looked up from germline, CDR1 is LNHDA and CDR2 is SQIVND (reference sequence). CDR3 residues: CASSIVGGKEKLFF. In DNA form, the CDR3 reads TGTGCCAGTAGTATAGTGGGGGGGAAAGAAAAACTGTTTTTT.

The rearrangement links TRBV6-6 to TRBJ2-2; D is perhaps TRBD1 (6 bases). Looked up from germline, CDR1 is MNHNY and CDR2 is SVGAGI (reference sequence). V lost 7 bases to trimming and J lost 5 bases, with 8 bases between them. The length of the CDR3 is 12 residues. The CDR3 spells CASTGQTGELFF. For the CDR3, the DNA is TGTGCCAGCACCGGACAGACCGGGGAGCTGTTTTTT.

The chain has TRBV7-8 and TRBJ1-2; D is uncertain. The CDR3 consists of 16 residues. Germline V lookup: CDR1 SGHVS, CDR2 FQNEAQ. Trimming took off 6 bases at V and 2 bases at J, with 19 bases between the two ends. DNA for the CDR3: TGTGCCAGCAGGTCAATCTCCGGTAGAGGGAACTATGGCTACACCTTC. The encoded protein is CASRSISGRGNYGYTF. Full variable domain (outside the CDR3, taken from reference TRBV7-8 and TRBJ1-2): GAGVSQSPRYKVAKRGQDVALRCDPISGHVSLFWYQQALGQGPEFLTYFQNEAQLDKSGLPSDRFFAERPEGSVSTLKIQRTQQEDSAVYLCASRSISGRGNYGYTFGSGTRLTVV.

The rearrangement joins TRBV12-3 or TRBV12-4 to TRBJ1-5, with 7 bases that match TRBD1. The CDR3 has 13 residues. V lost 6 bases, J lost 3 bases, and 2 bases stayed unmatched. The CDR3 region is CASRGTANQPQHF. CDR3 DNA sequence: TGTGCCAGCAGAGGGACAGCCAATCAGCCCCAGCATTTT.

This chain connects TRBV15 to TRBJ2-3; the D is unclear. This CDR3 has 13 amino acids. Looked up from germline, CDR1 is LNHNV and CDR2 is YYDKDF (reference sequence). Trimming removed 1 base from V and 0 bases from J, with 2 bases in between. CDR3 region: CATSRGSTDTQYF. The CDR3 DNA follows: TGTGCCACCAGCAGAGGTAGCACAGATACGCAGTATTTT.

This chain connects TRBV6-1 to TRBJ1-4; maybe TRBD1 (5 bases). The V end was cut by 0 bases, the J end by 9 bases, with 14 bases between. The CDR3 runs to 15 residues. The germline V gene encodes CDR1 MNHNS and CDR2 SASEGT. The CDR3 sequence is CASSEAWGPLQKLFF. In DNA form, the CDR3 reads TGTGCCAGCAGTGAAGCTTGGGGACCCCTACAAAAACTGTTTTTT.

The rearrangement uses TRBV4-1 and TRBJ1-2; maybe TRBD1 (6 bases). V lost 1 base, J lost 4 bases, and 10 bases lay in between. The CDR3 is 14 amino acids. Germline CDR1 MGHRA, CDR2 YSYEKL. The CDR3 DNA is TGCGCCAGCAGCCAAGGAACAGGGACCTATGGCTACACCTTC. This translates into CASSQGTGTYGYTF.

The rearrangement links TRBV6-5 to TRBJ2-7; TRBD1 agrees at 9 bases. The V and J ends lost 7 bases and 2 bases, in that order; junction bases with no gene match: 9. Per the germline V gene, CDR1 is MNHEY and CDR2 is SVGAGI. There are 15 residues in the CDR3. The CDR3 DNA sequence: TGTGCCAGCACCTCACGCCGGACAGGGGCCTACGAGCAGTACTTC. Amino acid sequence: CASTSRRTGAYEQYF.

This clone has just one count. The rearrangement links TRBV14 to TRBJ2-1; no definite D call. Trimming stripped 4 bases from V and 0 bases from J, with 10 bases between. CDR3 length: 15 residues. Germline CDR1 reads SGHDN; CDR2 reads FVKESK. The CDR3 region is CASSPRQSSYNEQFF. CDR3 DNA sequence: TGTGCCAGCAGCCCCAGGCAGAGCTCCTACAATGAGCAGTTCTTC.

The chain carries TRBV6-4 and TRBJ2-1; 11 nucleotides align to TRBD1. Germline values: CDR1 MRHNA, CDR2 SNTAGT. The CDR3 extends over 14 amino acids. The V segment lost 4 bases and the J segment 6 bases; nucleotides outside the gene matches: 2. Here the CDR3 reads CASSGGTGGNEQFF. The CDR3 DNA is TGTGCCAGCAGTGGCGGGACAGGGGGCAATGAGCAGTTCTTC.

This chain connects TRBV6-4 to TRBJ2-3; no reliable D call. The germline CDR1 and CDR2 sequences are MRHNA and SNTAGT. The V end was cut by 3 bases, the J end by 2 bases, with 15 bases between. This CDR3 comprises 16 residues. In nucleotides, the CDR3 is TGTGCCAGCAGTGAGATGTCTTCCAGGCTCACAGATACGCAGTATTTT. It codes for CASSEMSSRLTDTQYF.

V usage is TRBV25-1 and J usage is TRBJ2-7, with a tentative D call TRBD1 (5 bases). Trimming stripped 8 bases from V and 5 bases from J, with 16 bases between. The germline V gene encodes CDR1 MGHDK and CDR2 SYGVNS. CDR3 length equals 13 residues. The CDR3 here is CASSRGTRDEQYF. Written as DNA, the CDR3 is TGTGCCAGCTCTAGGGGCACCAGGGACGAGCAGTACTTC.

This clone appeared once. The V gene is TRBV3-1 (or the pseudogene TRBV3-2), the J gene TRBJ2-6, with 7 positions matching TRBD1. Trimming cost V 10 bases and J 2 bases; bases outside gene matches: 8. The CDR3 contains 15 residues. Germline assignment: CDR1 LGHDT and CDR2 YNNKEL (reference sequence). CDR3 sequence: CATGQELAGANVLTF. In DNA, the CDR3 is TGTGCCACCGGACAGGAGCTGGCTGGGGCCAACGTCCTGACTTTC.

The chain couples TRBV4-3 to TRBJ1-2, with unresolved D. V was cut by 0 bases and J by 3 bases, with 14 bases left in between. The germline V gene has CDR1 LGHNA and CDR2 YSLEER. This CDR3 is built from 16 residues. The CDR3 is CASSQDLAGTYYGYTF. The CDR3 nucleotides read TGCGCCAGCAGCCAAGATTTGGCAGGAACCTACTATGGCTACACCTTC.

The genes are TRBV7-9 and TRBJ2-3; 9 bases align to TRBD1. This CDR3 spans 16 amino acids. The germline gives CDR1 SEHNR, CDR2 FQNEAQ (reference sequence). Trimming took 0 bases from V and 2 from J; bases not matched to a gene: 3. CDR3 nucleotide sequence: TGTGCCAGCAGCTTAGCCTGGGACAGGGACACAGATACGCAGTATTTT. It translates to CASSLAWDRDTDTQYF.

This clone was recorded a few times. V is TRBV5-6 and J is TRBJ1-6; unclear D gene. Germline V CDR1 and CDR2: SGHDT, YYEEEE. The CDR3 covers 14 residues. V lost 0 bases, J lost 10 bases, and 11 bases lay in between. CDR3 nucleotides: TGTGCCAGCAGCTTGGGGGCCTCTTGGTCACCCCTCCACTTT. Translated: CASSLGASWSPLHF.

The rearrangement joins TRBV6-2 or TRBV6-3 to TRBJ2-7; unclear D gene. The CDR3 has 13 amino acids. The germline CDR1 and CDR2 sequences are MNHEY and SVGEGT. Trimming removed 2 bases at V and 6 bases at J, with 11 bases between. The CDR3 region has the DNA TGTGCCAGCAGTTACAACAGTCCGGTCGAGCAGTACTTC. This translates into CASSYNSPVEQYF.

This chain links TRBV29-1 with TRBJ2-1; D uncertain. Germline CDR1 SQVTM, CDR2 ANQGSEA. V lost 6 bases and J lost 4, with 10 bases in between. The CDR3 contains 12 residues. CDR3 protein: CSVEPTYNEQFF. The CDR3 coding sequence is TGCAGCGTAGAACCAACTTACAATGAGCAGTTCTTC.

This rearrangement joins TRBV6-5 to TRBJ2-2, with D perhaps matching TRBD1 or TRBD2 (5 bases each). Germline CDR1 and CDR2: MNHEY and SVGAGI. This CDR3 is 15 amino acids long. Trimming took 2 bases from V and 3 from J, leaving 10 bases between them. In DNA, the CDR3 is TGTGCCAGCAGTTACGGGACGAGATACACCGGGGAGCTGTTTTTT. It specifies CASSYGTRYTGELFF.

J is TRBJ2-3 and V is TRBV6-5; TRBD2 matches at 7 bases. The CDR3 totals 14 residues. The germline V gene encodes CDR1 MNHEY and CDR2 SVGAGI. The V gene end was trimmed by 11 bases and the J gene end by 3 bases; junction bases not matched to a gene: 11. The CDR3 sequence: CAGRSGAGTDTQYF. In nucleotides, the CDR3 is TGTGCCGGAAGGAGCGGGGCCGGAACAGATACGCAGTATTTT.

CDR3 residues: CASGKKDYLYNEQFF. The CDR3 DNA follows: TGTGCCAGCGGAAAGAAGGACTACCTTTACAATGAGCAGTTCTTC. This chain joins TRBV27 and TRBJ2-1, with a weak D call TRBD2 (6 bases). Trimming cost V 8 bases and J 4 bases, with 18 bases left between them. Per germline, CDR1 MNHEY and CDR2 SMNVEV (reference sequence). The CDR3 is 15 residues long.

About this clone itself: The junction differs from germline at one of its ends, possibly a read error. This chain connects TRBV7-7 to TRBJ2-5, with 8 bases fitting TRBD2. The V gene's germline CDR1 is SSHAT and CDR2 FNYEAQ (reference sequence). This CDR3 is 16 amino acids long. The CDR3 here is CASSLRSGLAQETQYF. DNA of the CDR3: TGTGCTAGCAGCTTGAGGTCAGGACTAGCACAAGAGACCCAGTACTTC.

A single count supports this clone. The CDR3 here is CASSLVVAHTEAFF. CDR3 DNA: TGTGCCAGCAGCTTAGTTGTAGCTCACACTGAAGCTTTCTTT. V and J are TRBV7-9 and TRBJ1-1; D not certain. The CDR3 runs 14 residues. With 1 base removed from V and 3 bases from J, the gap between germline ends came to 9 bases. CDR1 and CDR2 from the germline V gene are SEHNR and FQNEAQ (reference sequence). Together with reference TRBV7-9 and TRBJ1-1, the CDR3 gives the full variable domain: DTGVSQNPRHKITKRGQNVTFRCDPISEHNRLYWYRQTLGQGPEFLTYFQNEAQLEKSRLLSDRFSAERPKGSFSTLEIQRTEQGDSAMYLCASSLVVAHTEAFFGQGTRLTVV.

V is TRBV2 and J is TRBJ2-1, with a weak D call TRBD1 (6 bases). V was pared by 7 bases and J by 8 bases, with 12 bases between. Germline V CDR1 and CDR2: SNHLY, FYNNEI. The CDR3 extends over 12 amino acids. This CDR3 is CASTLQGYEQFF. Here the CDR3 DNA reads TGTGCCAGCACCCTGCAGGGGTATGAGCAGTTCTTC.

The chain carries TRBV14 and TRBJ2-7; D not resolved. Germline CDR1 and CDR2: SGHDN and FVKESK. Between the trimmed V and J ends, which lost 0 bases and 5 bases, there was a span of 11 bases. This CDR3 spans 14 amino acids. The CDR3 bases are TGTGCCAGCAGCCAAGAGCCAGGCCGGGACGAGCAGTACTTC. It encodes CASSQEPGRDEQYF.

This clone was detected a few times. The rearrangement uses TRBV19 and TRBJ2-3; no reliable D call. The CDR3 spans 15 residues. The germline V gene encodes CDR1 LNHDA and CDR2 SQIVND (reference sequence). V lost 7 bases to trimming and J lost 1 base, with 15 bases between them. CDR3 residues: CASKKTPSGTDTQYF. CDR3 bases: TGTGCCAGTAAGAAAACCCCGTCGGGCACAGATACGCAGTATTTT.